This entry features one TCR beta chain sequence. This clone turned up a few times. Which antigen it targets is not known. The record has no base qualities; no much larger clone is one base away. Trimming accounts for 10 bases at V and 7 bases at J, while the number of junction bases matched to no gene is 6. Based on the germline V gene, the CDR1 and CDR2 sequences are SNHLY and FYNNEI. There are 12 amino acids in the CDR3, from cysteine to phenylalanine inclusive. Kept here is only the CDR3 DNA, which spans 36 bases and is read in frame from base 1. This entry comes from a study of PD-L1 blockade in urothelial cancer (dated by TCRdb to about 2017). As for the study more broadly: Therapy was started at some point between 2014 and 2016 for all patients, and atezolizumab 1,200 mg was administered intravenously every 3 weeks. Pretreatment tumor samples and matched peripheral blood, collected serially before and after atezolizumab treatment, underwent TCR sequencing. About 90% of the roughly 29 patients were identified as males with urothelial cancer of bladder origin, and a prior smoking history was reported by 18 of 29 patients. Blood samples were analyzed at two time points: 3 weeks after treatment start (second dose) and 6 weeks after treatment start. Roughly nine patients achieved durable clinical benefit and roughly 20 did not. Patients had an ECOG performance status of 0 or 1 and had received between 0 and 3 prior chemotherapy regimens. Approximately 29 patients had pretreatment blood TCR-seq, some 25 had at least one posttreatment blood collection, and some 25 had tumor TCR-seq. In the same patients, pretreatment tumors underwent whole exome sequencing and RNA sequencing in addition to TCR sequencing. Durable clinical benefit was defined as progression-free survival longer than 6 months, and TCR features were also tested against progression-free and overall survival. Somatic, immune and clinical correlates of response to PD-L1 blockade with atezolizumab in urothelial cancer were the focus of an exploratory multi-omic analysis. Blood samples gave a median of approximately 150,000 T cells and 83,000 or so unique TCRs, with a median clonality of approximately 0.08.

Each PCR received spiked-in synthetic TCR analog templates so that absolute template abundance could be estimated from read counts. The immunoSEQ assay used bias-controlled V and J gene primers to amplify TCRbeta CDR3 regions from genomic DNA. Sequencing of rearranged TCRbeta segments was done at approximately 20X coverage. As for how the authors treated the data: Clustering was used to correct sequencing errors, and CDR3s were annotated against IMGT to assign V, D and J genes. Downstream analyses used only productive TCRbeta rearrangements, leaving out any out-of-frame or stop-codon sequences. To compute clonality, Shannon entropy was normalized by the log of the number of unique productive sequences and then subtracted from one. Fisher's exact test with Benjamini-Hochberg correction, using a cutoff of adjusted p below 0.01, was how clones that differed between time points or between blood and tumor were identified. In its TCRdb copy, this immuneACCESS table keeps in-frame sequences only and misses some clones. Where compared with another copy, unresolved V genes explain less than half of these, and the others have no known cause. The V and J calls and the clone size are those of that table, but D and trimming were determined from the DNA. This sample gives over 45,000 clones in total; approximately 90% of them show up just once. Of the sample, approximately 7.6% falls within the top ten clones.

Results and caveats for the whole study, not just this receptor: Greater expansion of tumor-associated TCR clones in peripheral blood 3 weeks after the start of treatment was observed in patients with durable benefit (n ≈ 22, p = 0.022). Small sample size (n ≈ 30) and many exploratory analyses mean the results are intended to be hypothesis-generating. Improved progression-free and overall survival was associated with having pretreatment peripheral blood TCR clonality below the median.

The cohort comprised fewer than 35 patients with locally advanced or metastatic urothelial carcinoma treated at Memorial Sloan Kettering on a trial protocol. Peripheral blood mononuclear cells were collected pretreatment and during treatment, at between 1 and 8 total time points per patient. The Qiagen DNeasy Blood extraction kit was used to purify genomic DNA from total PBMCs and tumor samples. PBMCs were collected pretreatment and during treatment, and were isolated and stored as previously described. Sequenced material: PBMCs, taken around atezolizumab (anti-PD-L1) treatment. This TCR came from a man aged 60 to 75 with urothelial cancer. Recombination connected TRBV2 to TRBJ2-4; 8 bases in the junction line up with TRBD1. The DNA is TGTGCCATCGGACAGGGCACGAACATTCAGTACTTC. This sequence encodes CAIGQGTNIQYF.